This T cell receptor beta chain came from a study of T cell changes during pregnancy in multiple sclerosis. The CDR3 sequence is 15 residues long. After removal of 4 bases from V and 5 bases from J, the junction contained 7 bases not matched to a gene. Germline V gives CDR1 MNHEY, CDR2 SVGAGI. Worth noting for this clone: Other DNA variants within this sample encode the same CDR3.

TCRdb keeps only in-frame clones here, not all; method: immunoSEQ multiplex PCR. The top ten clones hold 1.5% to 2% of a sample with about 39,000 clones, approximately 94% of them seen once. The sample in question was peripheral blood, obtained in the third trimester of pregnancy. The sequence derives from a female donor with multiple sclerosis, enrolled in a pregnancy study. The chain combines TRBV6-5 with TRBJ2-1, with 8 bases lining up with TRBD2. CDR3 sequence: CASSSTGGPHNEQFF. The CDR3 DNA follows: TGTGCCAGCAGTTCCACGGGAGGGCCCCACAATGAGCAGTTCTTC.